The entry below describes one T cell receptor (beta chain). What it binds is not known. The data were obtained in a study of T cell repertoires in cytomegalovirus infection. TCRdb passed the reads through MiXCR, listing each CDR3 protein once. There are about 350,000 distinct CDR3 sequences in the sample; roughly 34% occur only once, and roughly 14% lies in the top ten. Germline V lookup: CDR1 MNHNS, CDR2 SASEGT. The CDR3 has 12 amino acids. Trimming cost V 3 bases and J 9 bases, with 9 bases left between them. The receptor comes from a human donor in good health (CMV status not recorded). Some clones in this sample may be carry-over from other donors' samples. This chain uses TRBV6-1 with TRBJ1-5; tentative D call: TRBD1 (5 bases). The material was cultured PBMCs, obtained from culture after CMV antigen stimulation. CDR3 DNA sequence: TGTGCCAGCAGTGAGGGGGTCGGGCCCCAGCATTTT. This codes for CASSEGVGPQHF.